This is a list of T cell receptor beta chains from one sample in a study of response to subunit inactivated influenza vaccine. One entry per CDR3 protein, called by TCRdb with MiXCR from the RT-PCR reads. The sample has roughly 650,000 distinct CDR3 sequences, approximately 14% seen once; the top ten hold 9.5% to 13%. The specimen comprised PBMCs from blood, sampled 11 to 12 days after vaccination. The receptors were gathered from a man in his fifties or sixties who received an inactivated influenza vaccine. Each CDR3 is given with its conserved first and last residue. A D gene is named only where the DNA matches it firmly. Rows give clone size only sometimes, using once, few, many, or a class for an expanded clone.

>TRBJ2-3|TRBV20-1|-|15|TRBD2
CSARGGQRGTDTQYF
TGCAGTGCTAGAGGAGGCCAGCGGGGGACAGATACGCAGTATTTT
>TRBJ2-1|TRBV7-9|-|12|-
CASSYGGGEQFF
TGTGCCAGCAGCTACGGGGGCGGTGAGCAGTTCTTC
>TRBJ1-1|TRBV7-8|few|13|-
CASSPNREGAAFF
TGTGCCAGCAGCCCTAACAGGGAAGGGGCAGCTTTCTTT
>TRBJ2-7|TRBV29-1|-|12|-
CSVIGADYEQYF
TGCAGCGTGATCGGGGCTGACTACGAGCAGTACTTC
>TRBJ2-6|TRBV20-1|-|17|-
CSVGLGTAFSGANVLTF
TGCAGCGTCGGTCTCGGGACGGCATTCTCTGGGGCCAACGTCCTGACTTTC
>TRBJ1-2|TRBV21-1|many|15|-
CASSQKRRGLYGYTF
TGTGCCAGCAGCCAAAAGCGCAGGGGGCTTTATGGCTACACCTTC
>TRBJ2-1|TRBV11-2|many|15|-
CASSLAGDSYNEQFF
TGTGCCAGCAGCTTGGCCGGGGACTCCTACAATGAGCAGTTCTTC
>TRBJ2-7|TRBV13|few|12|-
CASSIHRDEQYF
TGTGCCAGCAGCATACACAGGGACGAGCAGTACTTC
>TRBJ1-4|TRBV7-9|-|15|-
CASSLEGATNEKLFF
TGTGCCAGCAGCTTAGAGGGAGCAACTAATGAAAAACTGTTTTTT
>TRBJ2-7|TRBV12-3/TRBV12-4|few|13|-
CASSRTISYEQYF
TGTGCCAGCAGTCGGACAATCTCCTACGAGCAGTACTTC
>TRBJ1-5|TRBV2|-|14|TRBD1
CASSSDREIQPQHF
TGTGCCAGCAGTTCGGACAGGGAAATTCAGCCCCAGCATTTT
>TRBJ1-4|TRBV10-3|-|14|-
CAISRSGGNEKLFF
TGTGCCATCAGTCGCTCCGGGGGCAATGAAAAACTGTTTTTT
>TRBJ2-5|TRBV20-1|-|14|TRBD2
CSARGLVGRETQYF
TGCAGTGCGAGAGGACTAGTGGGGAGAGAGACCCAGTACTTC
>TRBJ2-7|TRBV5-1|few|14|-
CASSLSSHVYEQYF
TGCGCCAGCAGCTTGAGTTCCCATGTCTACGAGCAGTACTTC
>TRBJ2-1|TRBV5-5|few|14|-
CASSLGVGVNEQFF
TGTGCCAGCAGCTTGGGGGTGGGGGTGAATGAGCAGTTCTTC
>TRBJ2-1|TRBV7-9|-|16|-
CASSPRRGGTYNEQFF
TGTGCCAGCAGCCCAAGGAGGGGGGGAACCTACAATGAGCAGTTCTTC
>TRBJ2-1|TRBV27|few|14|-
CASRASGFYNEQFF
TGTGCCAGCAGGGCCAGCGGGTTCTACAATGAGCAGTTCTTC
>TRBJ2-4|TRBV3-1|few|15|TRBD1
CASSQVGTGGNIQYF
TGTGCCAGCAGCCAAGTTGGGACAGGGGGCAACATTCAGTACTTC
>TRBJ2-7|TRBV7-2|-|14|TRBD1
CASSLNRGSYEQYF
TGTGCCAGCAGCTTGAACAGGGGGTCCTACGAGCAGTACTTC
>TRBJ2-7|TRBV5-5|-|16|-
CASSLHPSDGLGQQYF
TGTGCCAGCAGCCTACATCCATCGGACGGCCTCGGTCAGCAGTACTTC
>TRBJ2-7|TRBV6-2/TRBV6-3|-|17|TRBD2
CASSRPPSGAPSYEQYF
TGTGCCAGCAGTAGGCCCCCAAGCGGGGCTCCCTCCTACGAGCAGTACTTC
>TRBJ2-3|TRBV11-1|-|18|-
CASSKNYMEGRSTDTQYF
TGTGCCAGCAGCAAAAATTACATGGAAGGGCGCTCCACAGATACGCAGTATTTT
>TRBJ1-3|TRBV12-3/TRBV12-4|few|12|-
CASSFRRNTIYF
TGTGCCAGCAGTTTCAGAAGAAACACCATATATTTT
>TRBJ2-7|TRBV28|-|13|TRBD1
CASSLSGTVLFSF
TGTGCCAGCAGTTTATCGGGGACAGTGCTCTTCAGCTTC
>TRBJ2-2|TRBV12-3/TRBV12-4|-|15|-
CASNLRGSNTGELFF
TGTGCCAGCAATCTCAGGGGATCGAACACCGGGGAGCTGTTTTTT
>TRBJ1-2|TRBV20-1|-|11|-
CSGAPLDGYTF
TGCAGTGGTGCGCCCCTGGATGGCTACACCTTC
>TRBJ1-1|TRBV3-1|few|13|-
CASSHIRGTEAFF
TGTGCCAGCAGCCATATTAGAGGGACTGAAGCTTTCTTT
>TRBJ2-3|TRBV7-8|-|16|TRBD2
CASSARTSGSLDTQYF
TGTGCCAGCAGCGCGCGGACTAGCGGGAGTTTAGATACGCAGTATTTT
>TRBJ2-7|TRBV2|-|14|TRBD1
CASRSYTGAYEQYF
TGTGCCAGCAGATCCTACACAGGGGCCTACGAGCAGTACTTC
>TRBJ1-1|TRBV28|-|18|TRBD1
CASSPGILTDGQEDEAFF
TGTGCCAGCAGTCCCGGCATACTTACAGACGGACAGGAAGATGAAGCTTTCTTT
>TRBJ2-7|TRBV20-1|-|12|TRBD2
CSASGLAGEQYF
TGCAGTGCTTCGGGACTAGCGGGCGAGCAGTACTTC
>TRBJ1-6|TRBV5-1|-|16|-
CASSLESDRTNSPLHF
TGCGCCAGCAGCTTGGAGTCAGACCGAACAAATTCACCCCTCCACTTT
>TRBJ2-7|TRBV7-6|few|16|TRBD1
CASSLFPGQGKGEQYF
TGTGCCAGCAGCTTATTCCCGGGACAGGGAAAAGGCGAGCAGTACTTC
>TRBJ2-1|TRBV7-2|few|11|-
CASSSFLEQFF
TGTGCCAGCAGCTCGTTCTTAGAGCAGTTCTTC
>TRBJ2-7|TRBV28|many|15|TRBD1
CASSLGDREVYEQYF
TGTGCCAGCAGTTTAGGGGACAGGGAGGTCTACGAGCAGTACTTC
>TRBJ2-1|TRBV20-1|-|16|-
CSARADSYRSYNEQFF
TGCAGTGCTAGGGCCGACAGTTATCGCTCCTACAATGAGCAGTTCTTC
>TRBJ2-7|TRBV6-1|few|14|-
CASSPGPKPYEQYF
TGTGCCAGCAGCCCAGGACCGAAGCCATACGAGCAGTACTTC
>TRBJ2-3|TRBV14|few|15|-
CASSHLRTFTDTQYF
TGTGCCAGCAGCCACCTGAGGACTTTCACAGATACGCAGTATTTT
>TRBJ2-7|TRBV7-2|many|13|-
CASNQGVAYEQYF
TGTGCCAGCAACCAGGGTGTTGCCTACGAGCAGTACTTC
>TRBJ2-1|TRBV15|many|13|-
CATSRVGNNEQFF
TGTGCCACCAGCAGAGTCGGCAACAATGAGCAGTTCTTC
>TRBJ2-7|TRBV7-2|-|15|TRBD1
CATQVALGGRYEQYF
TGTGCCACCCAGGTGGCTCTAGGGGGCCGTTACGAGCAGTACTTC
>TRBJ1-6|TRBV6-5|few|16|-
CASSYSAGTDNSPLHF
TGTGCCAGCAGTTACTCGGCGGGGACGGATAATTCACCCCTCCACTTT
>TRBJ2-1|TRBV7-6|-|16|-
CASSKLQEGGYNEQFF
TGTGCCAGCAGCAAGCTCCAGGAGGGCGGGTACAATGAGCAGTTCTTC
>TRBJ2-2|TRBV4-2|-|13|-
CASSQGTRPELFF
TGTGCCAGCAGCCAAGGAACGCGACCGGAGCTGTTTTTT
>TRBJ1-6|TRBV5-1|many|14|-
CASSLDRESSPLHF
TGCGCCAGCAGCTTGGACAGGGAAAGTTCACCCCTCCACTTT
>TRBJ2-5|TRBV6-1|few|15|-
CASSELRDFQETQYF
TGTGCCAGCAGTGAACTTCGGGATTTCCAAGAGACCCAGTACTTC
>TRBJ1-3|TRBV5-6|few|16|-
CASSLGRGRSGNTIYF
TGTGCCAGCAGCTTGGGTCGGGGGCGCTCTGGAAACACCATATATTTT